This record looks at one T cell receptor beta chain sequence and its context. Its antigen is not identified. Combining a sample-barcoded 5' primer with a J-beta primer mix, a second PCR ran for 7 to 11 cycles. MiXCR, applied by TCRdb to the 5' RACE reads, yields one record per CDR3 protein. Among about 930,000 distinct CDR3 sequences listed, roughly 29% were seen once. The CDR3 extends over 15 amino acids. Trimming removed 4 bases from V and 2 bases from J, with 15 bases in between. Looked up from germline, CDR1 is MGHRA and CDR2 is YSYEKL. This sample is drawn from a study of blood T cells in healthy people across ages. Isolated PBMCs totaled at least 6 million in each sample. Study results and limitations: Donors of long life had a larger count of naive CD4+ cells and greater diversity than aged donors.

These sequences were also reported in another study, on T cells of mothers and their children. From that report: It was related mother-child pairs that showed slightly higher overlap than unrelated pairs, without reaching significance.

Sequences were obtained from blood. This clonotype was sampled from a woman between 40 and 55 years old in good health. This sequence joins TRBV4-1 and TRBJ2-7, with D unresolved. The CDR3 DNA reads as TGCGCCAGCAGCCTCCCCGAAAGGAGACCCTACGAGCAGTACTTC. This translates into CASSLPERRPYEQYF.